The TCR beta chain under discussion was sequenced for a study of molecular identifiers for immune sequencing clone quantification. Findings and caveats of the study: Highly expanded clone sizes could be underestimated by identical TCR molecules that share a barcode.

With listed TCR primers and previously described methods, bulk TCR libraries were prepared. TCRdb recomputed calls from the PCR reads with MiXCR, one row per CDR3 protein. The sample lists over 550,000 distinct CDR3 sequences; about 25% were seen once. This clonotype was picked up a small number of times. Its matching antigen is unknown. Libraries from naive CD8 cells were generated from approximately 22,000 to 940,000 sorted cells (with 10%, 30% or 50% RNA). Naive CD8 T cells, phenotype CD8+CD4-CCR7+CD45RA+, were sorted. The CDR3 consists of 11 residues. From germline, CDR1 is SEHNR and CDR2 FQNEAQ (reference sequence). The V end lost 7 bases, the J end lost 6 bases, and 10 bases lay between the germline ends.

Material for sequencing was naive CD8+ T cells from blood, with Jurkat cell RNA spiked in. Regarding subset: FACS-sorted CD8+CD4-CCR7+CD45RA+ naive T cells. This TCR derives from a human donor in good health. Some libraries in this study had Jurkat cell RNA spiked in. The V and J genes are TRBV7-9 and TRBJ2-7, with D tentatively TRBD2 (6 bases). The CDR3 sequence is CASNSGGEQYF. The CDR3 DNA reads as TGTGCCAGCAACTCCGGGGGCGAGCAGTACTTC.